This TCR beta chain was sequenced during a study of human T cells and chemical hapten exposure. V lost 0 bases and J 1 base, leaving 15 bases between the germline ends. The CDR3 has 17 residues. Germline CDR1 reads MRHNA; CDR2 reads SNTAGT. Noted time point: patch test 3, about 24 weeks after DPC sensitization. Indicated treatment: therapeutic diphenylcyclopropenone sensitization with weekly scalp DPC. TCRdb fed the RACE reads into MiXCR, producing one record per CDR3 protein. The repertoire includes about 84,000 distinct CDR3 sequences, 10% to 13% of them detected once, and around 3.8% sits in the top ten. Study-level findings and limits: A positive correlation with patch test score was found for PT1 expanded TCR counts.

This clonotype has only a few counts. Its antigen is as yet unknown. The sequence derives from a woman between 45 and 65 years old with alopecia areata. Some clones in this sample may be carry-over from other donors' samples. The rearrangement joins TRBV6-4 to TRBJ1-1; the D gene is possibly TRBD1 (5 bases). This sample comprised whole blood, obtained in connection with sensitization to the hapten diphenylcyclopropenone (DPC). The CDR3 DNA sequence: TGTGCCAGCAGTGACTCGACGGCGGGGCCGGGGAACACTGAAGCTTTCTTT. Encoded protein: CASSDSTAGPGNTEAFF.